These 21 T cell receptor beta chains were all obtained from the same sample, sequenced in a study of blood T cell repertoires in COVID-19. Assay: immunoSEQ multiplex PCR; the TCRdb copy retains only in-frame clones and omits some. The sample lists 90,000 to 130,000 clones; about 79% were seen once. Source material: peripheral blood. The receptors come from a woman aged 80 or older with active or convalescent COVID-19.

The chain couples TRBV2 to TRBJ2-7, with TRBD1 matching 8 bases. The CDR3 consists of 14 residues. With V trimmed by 6 bases and J by 3 bases, 7 bases remained unmatched. CDR1 is SNHLY and CDR2 is FYNNEI in the germline V gene. DNA of the CDR3: TGTGCCAGCAGAACCGGGACAGGAAACTACGAGCAGTACTTC. Amino acid sequence: CASRTGTGNYEQYF.

This clone was seen just once. This chain connects TRBV6-5 to TRBJ1-5; D is undetermined. Trimming left V 11 bases short and J 6 bases short, with 11 bases between. CDR3 length equals 11 residues. Germline V CDR1 and CDR2: MNHEY, SVGAGI. The CDR3 DNA follows: TGTGCCCAACCCCTAAGTCAGCCCCAGCATTTT. This translates into CAQPLSQPQHF.

This clone was counted a few times. This sequence joins TRBV5-4 and TRBJ2-5, with 12 bases aligning to TRBD1. Looked up from germline, CDR1 is SGHNT and CDR2 is YYREEE (reference sequence). J lost 3 bases, V lost 5 bases, and 8 bases had no gene match. CDR3 length: 16 amino acids. In nucleotides, the CDR3 is TGTGCCAGCAGGACCCCCGGGACAGGGGGCGAAGAGACCCAGTACTTC. Its protein product is CASRTPGTGGEETQYF.

CDR3 sequence reads: CASSNRQGHGYTF. DNA for the CDR3: TGTGCCAGCAGTAACCGACAGGGACATGGCTACACCTTC. V usage is TRBV6-5 and J usage is TRBJ1-2, with 7 bases fitting TRBD1. The V gene's germline CDR1 is MNHEY and CDR2 SVGAGI. Trimming at V came to 5 bases and at J to 6 bases, leaving 6 bases not matched to a gene. This CDR3 has 13 residues.

The chain employs TRBV30 and TRBJ1-1; D remains unclear. Trimming removed 2 bases at V and 3 bases at J, with 10 bases between. The germline V gene encodes CDR1 GTSNPN and CDR2 SVGIG (reference sequence). CDR3 length: 13 amino acids. The CDR3 loop reads CAWSRQADTEAFF. The CDR3 nucleotides are TGTGCCTGGAGTAGGCAGGCTGACACTGAAGCTTTCTTT.

The V gene is TRBV19, the J gene TRBJ1-5; tentatively, D is TRBD1 (5 bases). The germline CDR1 and CDR2 sequences are LNHDA and SQIVND (reference sequence). V was pared by 2 bases and J by 4 bases, with 12 bases between. The CDR3 runs 15 residues. For the CDR3, the DNA is TGTGCCAGTAGTATATTGGGGGAGGGTAATCAGCCCCAGCATTTT. This encodes CASSILGEGNQPQHF.

The genes are TRBV12-1 and TRBJ2-1; TRBD2 reflects the table's D call only, with no check against the DNA. TRBV12-1 is an annotated pseudogene. The CDR3 has 15 amino acids. This chain's CDR3 is CASSGLASSYNEQFF. The CDR3 region has the DNA TGTGCCAGCAGCGGACTAGCGAGCTCCTACAATGAGCAGTTCTTC.

The V call is TRBV19, the J call TRBJ1-5; the D gene is possibly TRBD1 (5 bases). This CDR3 comprises 14 residues. The germline CDR1 and CDR2 sequences are LNHDA and SQIVND (reference sequence). The ends were cut back, 9 bases at V and 0 bases at J, with 12 bases in the middle. CDR3 bases: TGTGCCAGCAAACGGGACTATAGCAATCAGCCCCAGCATTTT. This encodes CASKRDYSNQPQHF. Using reference TRBV19 and TRBJ1-5 for the parts outside the CDR3, the full variable domain is DGGITQSPKYLFRKEGQNVTLSCEQNLNHDAMYWYRQDPGQGLRLIYYSQIVNDFQKGDIAEGYSVSREKKESFPLTVTSAQKNPTAFYLCASKRDYSNQPQHFGDGTRLSIL.

The V gene is TRBV7-9, the J gene TRBJ2-3, with D perhaps matching TRBD1 (5 bases). This CDR3 is 16 amino acids long. CDR1 is SEHNR and CDR2 is FQNEAQ in the germline V gene (reference sequence). Trimming took off 5 bases at V and 1 base at J, with 16 bases between the two ends. This CDR3 is CASSRMRQGRTDTQYF. In nucleotides, the CDR3 is TGTGCCAGCAGCCGAATGAGGCAGGGCCGCACAGATACGCAGTATTTT.

The J gene is TRBJ2-1, the V gene TRBV10-3; perhaps TRBD2 as D (6 bases). The CDR3 consists of 15 residues. Trimming pared 3 bases from V and 4 bases from J, leaving 13 bases between. CDR1 ENHRY and CDR2 SYGVKD come from the germline V gene. CDR3: CAISETGTAYNEQFF. As DNA, the CDR3 is TGTGCCATCAGTGAAACCGGGACTGCATACAATGAGCAGTTCTTC.

This chain joins TRBV7-9 and TRBJ2-1; the D gene is possibly TRBD2 (6 bases). The CDR3 spans 12 residues. Trimming stripped 3 bases from V and 13 bases from J, with 13 bases between. Looked up from germline, CDR1 is SEHNR and CDR2 is FQNEAQ (reference sequence). The chain's CDR3 is CASSFGSDYQFF. The CDR3 DNA sequence: TGTGCCAGCAGCTTTGGCTCGGACTACCAGTTCTTC.

The J gene is TRBJ1-5, the V gene TRBV6-5, with D perhaps TRBD1 (6 bases). The V end was cut by 5 bases, the J end by 5 bases, with 10 bases between. CDR3 length: 13 amino acids. The V gene's germline CDR1 is MNHEY and CDR2 SVGAGI. In DNA form, the CDR3 reads TGTGCCAGCAGTCGGACAGCCTATCAGCCCCAGCATTTT. Translated, it gives CASSRTAYQPQHF.

The chain has TRBV5-1 and TRBJ2-5; weak D call: TRBD2 (5 bases). Trimming removed 2 bases at V and 2 bases at J, with 10 bases between. Germline V gene data show CDR1 as SGHRS and CDR2 as YFSETQ. This CDR3 has 14 residues. CDR3 sequence reads: CASSLFGVQETQYF. Written as DNA, the CDR3 is TGCGCCAGCAGCTTATTCGGGGTTCAAGAGACCCAGTACTTC.

The V call is TRBV15, the J call TRBJ1-1, with unresolved D. Trimming removed 0 bases at V and 1 base at J, with 9 bases between. Germline V lookup: CDR1 LNHNV, CDR2 YYDKDF (reference sequence). This CDR3 comprises 15 residues. The CDR3 DNA reads TGTGCCACCAGCAGAGAGTATATCTCGAACACTGAAGCTTTCTTT. It is translated as CATSREYISNTEAFF.

The J gene is TRBJ2-1, the V gene TRBV20-1; 8 bases are shared with TRBD2. The CDR3 is 16 amino acids. The trim removed 3 bases at V and 0 bases at J, leaving 7 bases unmatched. Germline V gene data show CDR1 as DFQATT and CDR2 as SNEGSKA (reference sequence). CDR3 nucleotides: TGCAGTGCTAGTTACGGGAGGGTCCTCTCCTACAATGAGCAGTTCTTC. Its translation is CSASYGRVLSYNEQFF.

About this clone: Other DNA sequences of this sample code for an identical CDR3. This chain uses TRBV7-3 with TRBJ1-1; D may be TRBD1 (5 bases). CDR1 and CDR2 from the germline V gene are SGHTA and FQGTGA. The V gene lost 1 base and the J gene lost 4 bases, with 7 bases spanning the gap. The CDR3 is 13 amino acids. CDR3: CASSLRQGTEAFF. The CDR3 region has the DNA TGTGCCAGCAGCTTAAGGCAGGGCACTGAAGCTTTCTTT.

CDR3 nucleotide sequence: TGTGCCAGCAGCGCTCAGTTCGGCGGGAGCTACGAGCAGTACTTC. Translating it yields CASSAQFGGSYEQYF. The chain combines TRBV9 with TRBJ2-7, with 7 nucleotides matching TRBD2. The CDR3 length is 15 residues. With 3 bases clipped from V and 3 bases from J, the junction kept 9 bases outside the gene matches. Germline V gene data show CDR1 as SGDLS and CDR2 as YYNGEE.

The V and J genes are TRBV5-8 and TRBJ2-5, with 9 positions matching TRBD2. There are 14 residues in the CDR3. J gave up 5 bases and V 3 bases, and 5 bases lay outside the gene matches. Germline V gives CDR1 SGHTS, CDR2 YDEGEE. In DNA form, the CDR3 reads TGTGCCAGCAGCTCAGCGGGGGGACGGGAGACCCAGTACTTC. Translating gives CASSSAGGRETQYF.

The rearrangement uses TRBV24-1 and TRBJ2-1; 16 nucleotides match TRBD2. J was trimmed by 10 bases and V by 4 bases; bases with no gene match: 9. The CDR3 runs 17 residues. Germline V lookup: CDR1 KGHDR, CDR2 SFDVKD. CDR3 nucleotides: TGTGCCACCAGTGACCCAGAGCCGGGACTAGCGGGAGGGGAGCAGTTCTTC. It specifies CATSDPEPGLAGGEQFF.

The chain couples TRBV3-1 (or the pseudogene TRBV3-2) to TRBJ2-7, with D tentatively TRBD2 (6 bases). The CDR3 is 15 residues long. Trimming removed 1 base from V and 4 bases from J, with 14 bases in between. CDR1 is LGHDT and CDR2 is YNNKEL in the germline V gene (reference sequence). For the CDR3, the DNA is TGTGCCAGCAGCCAAGTCGGGGGTCCTGAGTACGAGCAGTACTTC. Amino acids: CASSQVGGPEYEQYF.

This chain connects TRBV5-1 to TRBJ1-2; 9 nucleotides line up with TRBD1. After removal of 4 bases from V and 7 bases from J, the junction contained 11 bases not matched to a gene. This CDR3 spans 15 amino acids. The V gene's germline CDR1 is SGHRS and CDR2 YFSETQ. CDR3: CASSQGTGSSSGYTF. CDR3 bases: TGCGCCAGCAGCCAAGGGACAGGGAGTTCGTCTGGCTACACCTTC.